These 24 T cell receptor beta chains originate from one sample sequenced in a study of T cell responses to AZD1222 COVID-19 vaccine. Some clones are missing from TCRdb's copy, which holds only in-frame ones; the method was immunoSEQ multiplex PCR. The table records about 210,000 clones, roughly 94% of them present only once. The sample was peripheral blood, taken 28 days after the second dose of the MenACWY control vaccine. Every receptor here comes from an adult who received the MenACWY meningococcal vaccine as a control.

This chain links TRBV9 with TRBJ1-6, with D maybe TRBD1 (6 bases). The CDR3 runs 16 residues. The V and J ends lost 0 bases and 11 bases respectively, with 18 bases between them. CDR1 and CDR2 (germline): SGDLS, YYNGEE. The CDR3 DNA reads as TGTGCCAGCAGCGTAGGACAGGAGGCCCGGCCGACACCCCTCCACTTT. As protein: CASSVGQEARPTPLHF.

The chain uses TRBV7-9 and TRBJ2-3, with 9 bases fitting TRBD1. With V trimmed by 4 bases and J by 2 bases, 7 bases remained unmatched. The CDR3 is 16 residues long. CDR1 is SEHNR and CDR2 is FQNEAQ in the germline V gene (reference sequence). The CDR3 nucleotides read TGTGCCAGCAGCTCGACGCGGGACAGGGACACAGATACGCAGTATTTT. It specifies CASSSTRDRDTDTQYF.

The chain has TRBV28 and TRBJ2-7, with 7 bases that match TRBD1. J was trimmed by 7 bases and V by 6 bases; bases with no gene match: 12. Germline values: CDR1 MDHEN, CDR2 SYDVKM. CDR3 size: 14 residues. CDR3 in amino acids: CASSKGQDLGEQYF. CDR3 DNA: TGTGCCAGCAGCAAAGGACAGGACCTGGGGGAGCAGTACTTC.

The genes are TRBV7-8 and TRBJ1-1; 7 bases are shared with TRBD1. Germline V gives CDR1 SGHVS, CDR2 FQNEAQ. The junction had 6 bases not matched to a gene; V was cut back by 5 bases and J by 6 bases. This CDR3 has 13 amino acids. CDR3 coding DNA: TGTGCCAGCAGCAACGACAGGGACCCTGAAGCTTTCTTT. It translates to CASSNDRDPEAFF.

A single count supports this clone. The V and J genes are TRBV14 and TRBJ1-1, with 10 bases matching TRBD1. The CDR3 is made up of 15 amino acids. V gave up 6 bases and J gave up 3 bases; unmatched junction bases: 7. Germline values: CDR1 SGHDN, CDR2 FVKESK. The CDR3 coding sequence is TGTGCCAGCAGTCACTACGGACAGGGGGACACTGAAGCTTTCTTT. Its protein product is CASSHYGQGDTEAFF.

The chain links TRBV30 to TRBJ2-3; 9 bases match TRBD2. V shed 8 bases, J shed 6 bases, and the junction held 12 bases outside the gene matches. The CDR3 spans 14 residues. Germline V gene sequence: CDR1 GTSNPN, CDR2 SVGIG (reference sequence). CDR3 nucleotides: TGTGCCGGACAAAAGCGGGGGGCCCCGGATACGCAGTATTTT. Protein: CAGQKRGAPDTQYF.

The J gene is TRBJ1-6, the V gene TRBV4-3; the D gene is possibly TRBD1 (6 bases). Per germline, CDR1 LGHNA and CDR2 YSLEER. The CDR3 is made up of 16 amino acids. The germline V and J ends were trimmed by 0 bases and 5 bases, with 11 bases remaining between them. The CDR3 loop is CASSQDLGANNSPLHF. For the CDR3, the DNA is TGCGCCAGCAGCCAAGATCTGGGGGCGAATAATTCACCCCTCCACTTT.

V and J are TRBV7-6 and TRBJ2-1; no reliable D call. The CDR3 is made up of 13 amino acids. The germline gives CDR1 SGHVS, CDR2 FNYEAQ. Trimming took 0 bases from V and 4 from J, leaving 4 bases between them. CDR3 nucleotide sequence: TGTGCCAGCAGCTTAGCGGCATACAATGAGCAGTTCTTC. This sequence encodes CASSLAAYNEQFF.

This chain links TRBV2 with TRBJ2-3; TRBD2 matches 8 bases. Trimming at V came to 4 bases and at J to 2 bases, leaving 8 bases not matched to a gene. The CDR3 sequence is 16 residues long. Germline loops: CDR1 SNHLY, CDR2 FYNNEI. In nucleotides, the CDR3 is TGTGCCAGCAGTGTAAGCTTAGCGGGACACACAGATACGCAGTATTTT. Residues: CASSVSLAGHTDTQYF.

The chain combines TRBV5-1 with TRBJ1-4; a possible D gene is TRBD1 (5 bases). Germline CDR1 and CDR2: SGHRS and YFSETQ. Trimming pared 9 bases from V and 6 bases from J, leaving 15 bases between. There are 13 residues in the CDR3. CDR3 nucleotide sequence: TGCGCCACCCGCAGGGTTGAGGATGAAAAACTGTTTTTT. Translating gives CATRRVEDEKLFF.

The chain couples TRBV5-6 to TRBJ1-3, with D perhaps matching TRBD1 (5 bases). The CDR3 consists of 16 residues. Looked up from germline, CDR1 is SGHDT and CDR2 is YYEEEE. V was clipped by 0 bases and J by 0 bases, with 10 bases between them. CDR3 DNA sequence: TGTGCCAGCAGCTTGGCGGGGCGGGTCTCTGGAAACACCATATATTTT. Residues: CASSLAGRVSGNTIYF.

The J gene is TRBJ2-7, the V gene TRBV6-5, with a tentative D call TRBD2 (7 bases). Germline CDR1 MNHEY, CDR2 SVGAGI. The CDR3 covers 14 residues. V was shortened by 7 bases and J by 6 bases, with 19 bases between the two germline ends. CDR3 loop: CASTPVGGRGEQYF. Here the CDR3 DNA reads TGTGCCAGCACTCCAGTCGGGGGGCGGGGCGAGCAGTACTTC.

This sequence joins TRBV9 and TRBJ2-2; tentative D call: TRBD1 (5 bases). Looked up from germline, CDR1 is SGDLS and CDR2 is YYNGEE. This CDR3 is built from 16 residues. Trimming cost V 2 bases and J 4 bases, with 15 bases left between them. The CDR3 spells CASSVGPFSPTGELFF. The CDR3 DNA reads as TGTGCCAGCAGCGTGGGGCCGTTTTCACCCACCGGGGAGCTGTTTTTT. The variable domain in full, with the rest retrieved from reference TRBV9 and TRBJ2-2, is DSGVTQTPKHLITATGQRVTLRCSPRSGDLSVYWYQQSLDQGLQFLIQYYNGEERAKGNILERFSAQQFPDLHSELNLSSLELGDSALYFCASSVGPFSPTGELFFGEGSRLTVL.

Only one count was recorded for this clone. The chain links TRBV3-1 (or the pseudogene TRBV3-2) to TRBJ1-6; possibly TRBD1 for D (6 bases). Germline V gene lookup returns CDR1 LGHDT and CDR2 YNNKEL (reference sequence). The CDR3 runs 16 residues. Trimming shortened V by 1 base and J by 0 bases, and 7 bases separated the two germline ends. The DNA for the CDR3 is TGTGCCAGCAGCCAAGTGGACAGCTCCTATAATTCACCCCTCCACTTT. Its translation: CASSQVDSSYNSPLHF.

In nucleotides, the CDR3 is TGTGCCAGCAGCTCCGGACTAGCGGGAGGGAAAGAGACCCAGTACTTC. Residues: CASSSGLAGGKETQYF. J is TRBJ2-5 and V is TRBV7-9, with 15 nucleotides matching TRBD2. Germline V gene data show CDR1 as SEHNR and CDR2 as FQNEAQ (reference sequence). V shed 4 bases, J shed 3 bases, and the junction held 3 bases outside the gene matches. The CDR3 consists of 16 residues.

The CDR3 sequence: CASSVVPGYEQYF. The CDR3, as DNA: TGTGCCAGCAGCGTAGTCCCTGGTTACGAGCAGTACTTC. The V and J genes are TRBV9 and TRBJ2-7, with D unclear. The CDR3 contains 13 residues. The V gene's germline CDR1 is SGDLS and CDR2 YYNGEE. V lost 0 bases, J lost 4 bases, and 8 bases lay in between.

The chain links TRBV19 to TRBJ1-2; possible D gene TRBD1, 5 bases. Germline-derived CDR1 and CDR2 are LNHDA and SQIVND (reference sequence). Trimming pared 10 bases from V and 2 bases from J, leaving 14 bases between. CDR3 length: 13 amino acids. The CDR3 DNA reads as TGTGCCACTAGCCTCCGGGACAACTATGGCTACACCTTC. It codes for CATSLRDNYGYTF.

The chain combines TRBV10-3 with TRBJ2-2; D assignment may be TRBD1 or TRBD2 (5 bases each). The germline CDR1 and CDR2 sequences are ENHRY and SYGVKD. V was trimmed by 5 bases and J by 1 base, leaving 11 bases between them. CDR3 length: 15 residues. CDR3 DNA sequence: TGTGCCATCAGTCGGGGCACTGGGAACACCGGGGAGCTGTTTTTT. Its protein product is CAISRGTGNTGELFF.

In its sample, this clone was seen a few times. This chain links TRBV27 with TRBJ1-6, with D maybe TRBD1 (6 bases). Deletions cut 11 bases from V and 0 bases from J, with 14 bases between. Per the germline V gene, CDR1 is MNHEY and CDR2 is SMNVEV (reference sequence). The CDR3 length is 15 residues. CDR3 in DNA: TGTGCCGTCCAAGACAGGAGCTCCTATAATTCACCCCTCCACTTT. This gives the protein CAVQDRSSYNSPLHF.

The chain carries TRBV5-6 and TRBJ2-7; a weak D match, TRBD1 (6 bases). The CDR3 runs to 15 residues. V lost 3 bases and J lost 0, with 13 bases in between. From germline, CDR1 is SGHDT and CDR2 YYEEEE. In DNA, the CDR3 is TGTGCCAGCAGCTCGAGGCCAGGGGCCTCCTACGAGCAGTACTTC. Translated: CASSSRPGASYEQYF.

The chain has TRBV2 and TRBJ2-7; no reliable D call. Germline CDR1 is SNHLY and CDR2 is FYNNEI. Trimming took 3 bases from V and 1 from J, leaving 7 bases between them. The length of the CDR3 is 13 residues. In nucleotides, the CDR3 is TGTGCCAGCAGTGATTGGGAATCCTACGAGCAGTACTTC. It is translated as CASSDWESYEQYF.

This chain links TRBV5-1 with TRBJ1-1; 7 nucleotides agree with TRBD1. J was trimmed by 4 bases and V by 4 bases; bases with no gene match: 7. Germline V gene lookup returns CDR1 SGHRS and CDR2 YFSETQ. The CDR3 is 14 residues long. The CDR3 nucleotides are TGCGCCAGCAGCAGTAGACAGGGTACCACTGAAGCTTTCTTT. Amino acids: CASSSRQGTTEAFF.

The chain recombines TRBV6-2 or TRBV6-3 with TRBJ1-5; D is undetermined. The V and J ends lost 4 bases and 7 bases respectively, with 11 bases between them. CDR1 and CDR2 from the germline V gene are MNHEY and SVGEGT. This CDR3 region has 13 residues. The CDR3 DNA sequence: TGTGCCAGCAGTTGGGAGGCCGGGCAGCCCCAGCATTTT. The encoded protein is CASSWEAGQPQHF.

J is TRBJ2-5 and V is TRBV30; 8 bases fit TRBD1. The CDR3 totals 15 residues. CDR1 and CDR2 (germline): GTSNPN, SVGIG (reference sequence). Trimming removed 5 bases from V and 3 bases from J; junction bases left unmatched: 11. CDR3 sequence (DNA): TGTGCCTGGGGAAAAGACAGGGGACATAAAGAGACCCAGTACTTC. Its protein is CAWGKDRGHKETQYF.